This T cell receptor beta chain was sequenced for a study of OX40 agonist ivuxolimab in advanced cancers. Across the whole study: The dose-escalation group included hepatocellular carcinoma, melanoma, renal cell carcinoma and head and neck cancer.

Method: immunoSEQ multiplex PCR; TCRdb's copy keeps in-frame clones and lacks some. The sample yields 40,000 to 45,000 clones, around 90% seen once. The CDR3 is made up of 14 amino acids. Looked up from germline, CDR1 is SGHNT and CDR2 is YYREEE (reference sequence). V shed 2 bases and J shed 2 bases, with 11 bases lying between them. Study findings and constraints: Clones of CD4+ and CD8+ blood T cells grew by week 6 at doses of 0.1 to 3.0 mg/kg. Certain nonresponding patients likewise had low normalized T-cell clonal expansion. Antigens targeted by the expanded peripheral T cells were not determined.

About this clone itself: Antigen unknown.

V and J are TRBV5-4 and TRBJ2-7; D is undetermined. The sample consisted of CD4+ or CD8+ T cells sorted from blood, taken in a trial of the OX40 agonist ivuxolimab. This sequence originates from an adult with an advanced solid tumor such as melanoma, head and neck, liver or kidney cancer. The CDR3 here is CASSFGPATYEQYF. DNA of the CDR3: TGTGCCAGCAGCTTTGGGCCAGCTACCTACGAGCAGTACTTC.